Following are 26 T cell receptor beta chains from one sample sequenced in a study of neurological immune-mediated disorders (dated by TCRdb to between 2018 and 2021). Library construction relied on 5' RACE. TCRdb shows the sequencer as Illumina HiSeq 2500. TCRdb's own reprocessing of the public reads used fastp at Q25 and MiXCR and kept productive beta chains. Every distinct CDR3 protein forms one entry, paired with its most common genes and DNA. The sample data list around 46,000 distinct CDR3 sequences, and roughly 23% of these were observed just once. Around a quarter of the sample goes to the ten largest clones. Sequencing input: PBMCs. These receptors originate from a woman in her 70s in good health.

The chain links TRBV2 to TRBJ2-1, with a weak D call TRBD2 (6 bases). This CDR3 is 15 amino acids long. Germline V gene data show CDR1 as SNHLY and CDR2 as FYNNEI. The V end lost 8 bases, the J end lost 0 bases, and 14 bases lay between the germline ends. In nucleotides, the CDR3 is TGTGCCAGCGGAACTGGGGGGAGCTCCTACAATGAGCAGTTCTTC. As protein: CASGTGGSSYNEQFF.

This clonotype showed up many times. The chain is built from TRBV6-5 and TRBJ1-1; possibly TRBD1 for D (6 bases). Germline CDR1 and CDR2: MNHEY and SVGAGI. The CDR3 consists of 14 residues. V dropped 5 bases and J dropped 6 bases, with 16 bases sitting between them. The CDR3 DNA sequence: TGTGCCAGCAGTATACTGGAGAGGGGGGCTGAAGCTTTCTTT. Amino acid sequence: CASSILERGAEAFF.

This clonotype was picked up many times. V and J are TRBV12-3 or TRBV12-4 and TRBJ2-1; a weak D match, TRBD1 (5 bases). Trimming removed 5 bases at V and 4 bases at J, with 12 bases between. CDR3 length: 14 residues. For the CDR3, the DNA is TGTGCCAGCAGTCCGACCGACAGTTACAATGAGCAGTTCTTC. Protein product: CASSPTDSYNEQFF.

This clonotype was seen a few times. A junction boundary mismatches the germline segment, possibly from a read error. The J gene is TRBJ2-1, the V gene TRBV6-5; TRBD2 might be the D (5 bases). Per the germline V gene, CDR1 is MNHEY and CDR2 is SVGAGI. The CDR3 is 13 residues long. The CDR3 DNA reads TGTGCCAGCAGAAAATCTAGCTCCAATGAGCAATTCTTC. Encoded protein: CASRKSSSNEQFF.

The sample holds many counts of this clonotype. This chain joins TRBV5-1 and TRBJ2-7, with D hard to call. Germline CDR1 SGHRS, CDR2 YFSETQ. V lost 7 bases to trimming and J lost 1 base, with 15 bases between them. The CDR3 has 14 residues. This CDR3 reads CASRLVGGSYEQYF. The CDR3 nucleotides read TGCGCCAGCCGACTCGTTGGCGGATCCTACGAGCAGTACTTC.

This clonotype has ten or more counts. The chain couples TRBV14 to TRBJ2-2; no definite D call. V lost 4 bases and J 5 bases, leaving 8 bases between the germline ends. The CDR3 totals 13 residues. Per the germline V gene, CDR1 is SGHDN and CDR2 is FVKESK. The CDR3 sequence is CASSLWSTGELFF. CDR3 sequence (DNA): TGTGCCAGCAGCCTCTGGTCGACCGGGGAGCTGTTTTTT.

This clonotype was seen many times. One end of the junction fails to match germline, which may point to a read error. This sequence joins TRBV20-1 and TRBJ2-7, with D possibly TRBD2 on 7 matching bases. CDR3 length: 13 amino acids. Germline loops: CDR1 DFQATT, CDR2 SNEGSKA (reference sequence). The CDR3 sequence is CSARGGAPYEQYF. The CDR3 DNA reads as TGCAGCGCTAGAGGGGGGGCTCCCTACGAGCAGTACTTC.

This chain connects TRBV20-1 to TRBJ2-7; D might be TRBD1 or TRBD2, each matching 5 bases. CDR1 is DFQATT, CDR2 SNEGSKA, per germline (reference sequence). V lost 1 base to trimming and J lost 3 bases, with 10 bases between them. The CDR3 is 13 amino acids. DNA of the CDR3: TGCAGTGCTAGAGCCGGGACGGACTACGAGCAGTACTTC. Amino acid sequence: CSARAGTDYEQYF.

V usage is TRBV5-1 and J usage is TRBJ2-3, with no clear D. CDR3 length equals 14 residues. V was clipped by 0 bases and J by 2 bases, with 7 bases between them. Germline-derived CDR1 and CDR2 are SGHRS and YFSETQ. DNA for the CDR3: TGCGCCAGCAGCTTGGTCCTGGTCACAGATACGCAGTATTTT. Translating it yields CASSLVLVTDTQYF.

V is TRBV6-2 or TRBV6-3 and J is TRBJ2-1, with a possible D match to TRBD2 (6 bases). The CDR3 spans 14 residues. The germline CDR1 and CDR2 sequences are MNHEY and SVGEGT. V lost 6 bases and J 3 bases, leaving 12 bases between the germline ends. The CDR3 reads CASSNGRDYNEQFF. The DNA for the CDR3 is TGTGCCAGCAGCAACGGGCGGGACTACAATGAGCAGTTCTTC.

The chain joins TRBV7-8 to TRBJ2-3; 11 bases are shared with TRBD1. Germline V gene lookup returns CDR1 SGHVS and CDR2 FQNEAQ. The CDR3 spans 16 residues. Trimming removed 5 bases from V and 2 bases from J; junction bases left unmatched: 6. CDR3 region: CASSPRDRGITDTQYF. The CDR3 DNA reads TGTGCCAGCAGCCCCCGGGACAGGGGGATCACAGATACGCAGTATTTT.

The V and J genes are TRBV7-6 and TRBJ2-7; D gene unclear. CDR3 length equals 14 residues. Germline V gives CDR1 SGHVS, CDR2 FNYEAQ. The germline V and J ends were trimmed by 2 bases and 0 bases, with 8 bases remaining between them. CDR3 nucleotide sequence: TGTGCCAGCAGCTTATCTTGGACCTCCTACGAGCAGTACTTC. Translated: CASSLSWTSYEQYF. The full variable domain, its missing parts supplied by reference TRBV7-6 and TRBJ2-7, is GAGVSQSPRYKVTKRGQDVALRCDPISGHVSLYWYRQALGQGPEFLTYFNYEAQQDKSGLPNDRFSAERPEGSISTLTIQRTEQRDSAMYRCASSLSWTSYEQYFGPGTRLTVT.

The table lists this clonotype with many counts. This rearrangement joins TRBV20-1 to TRBJ2-3, with D possibly TRBD2 on 5 matching bases. Germline CDR1 is DFQATT and CDR2 is SNEGSKA (reference sequence). V lost 0 bases to trimming and J lost 1 base, with 23 bases between them. This CDR3 contains 19 residues. CDR3 nucleotides: TGCAGTGCTAGAGATCTTCGGGCCTTGAGGGAGAGGGGCACAGATACGCAGTATTTT. This gives the protein CSARDLRALRERGTDTQYF.

This clonotype was seen many times. CDR3 coding DNA: TGCAGTGCTGGACCCCAAGACAGGGCATACTCCTACGAGCAGTACTTC. Its translation: CSAGPQDRAYSYEQYF. This chain connects TRBV20-1 to TRBJ2-7; 7 positions match TRBD1. In germline, CDR1 is DFQATT, CDR2 SNEGSKA (reference sequence). Trimming took 5 bases from V and 0 from J; bases not matched to a gene: 13. The CDR3 is 16 residues long.

The CDR3 DNA reads as TGTGCCAGCTTCTTACCACCGCGGGACCACAATGAGCAGTTCTTC. Residues: CASFLPPRDHNEQFF. J is TRBJ2-1 and V is TRBV18, with D possibly matching TRBD2 (6 bases). The V and J ends lost 7 bases and 5 bases respectively, with 18 bases between them. Germline V gene sequence: CDR1 KGHSH, CDR2 LQKENI. The CDR3 sequence is 15 residues long.

This clonotype was recorded at least ten times. The J gene is TRBJ1-2, the V gene TRBV9, with D maybe TRBD1 (5 bases). This CDR3 has 13 amino acids. CDR1 is SGDLS and CDR2 is YYNGEE in the germline V gene. Trimming stripped 4 bases from V and 4 bases from J, with 11 bases between. The CDR3 region is CASSPRTLYGYTF. Written as DNA, the CDR3 is TGTGCCAGCAGCCCCCGGACACTCTATGGCTACACCTTC.

This clonotype has a count of ten or more. The V call is TRBV20-1, the J call TRBJ1-1; 9 nucleotides line up with TRBD1. The J segment lost 4 bases and the V segment lost 2 bases, leaving 5 bases of the junction unmatched. CDR3 size: 14 residues. Germline V gene lookup returns CDR1 DFQATT and CDR2 SNEGSKA (reference sequence). CDR3: CSARSTGGGTEAFF. The DNA for the CDR3 is TGCAGTGCTAGATCTACAGGGGGCGGCACTGAAGCTTTCTTT.

This clonotype was seen ten or more times. The chain is built from TRBV28 and TRBJ2-4; a weak D match, TRBD1 (5 bases). The CDR3 runs to 14 residues. Germline V gene sequence: CDR1 MDHEN, CDR2 SYDVKM. DNA for the CDR3: TGTGCGACCCGGCAGGGCTTAGCCAAAAACATTCAGTACTTC. This gives the protein CATRQGLAKNIQYF.

Ten or more counts support this clonotype. CDR3 DNA sequence: TGCAGTGCTAGTATCGGCGGGTTACCCAGGGTCCGGCTCAGCGGCTACACCTTC. Its protein product is CSASIGGLPRVRLSGYTF. J is TRBJ1-2 and V is TRBV20-1; TRBD1 is a possible D gene (5 bases). CDR1 and CDR2 from the germline V gene are DFQATT and SNEGSKA (reference sequence). The CDR3 spans 18 residues. Between the trimmed V and J ends, which lost 3 bases and 8 bases, there was a span of 31 bases.

This clonotype has at least ten counts. The V gene is TRBV10-2, the J gene TRBJ2-1, with D perhaps matching TRBD2 (6 bases). V lost 0 bases, J lost 9 bases, and 12 bases lay in between. CDR1 is WSHSY, CDR2 SAAADI, per germline. The CDR3 has 14 residues. CDR3 in amino acids: CASSESPRGGEQFF. CDR3 sequence (DNA): TGCGCCAGCAGTGAGTCCCCAAGGGGAGGTGAGCAGTTCTTC.

This clonotype has a count of ten or more. The J gene is TRBJ2-7, the V gene TRBV28; D unresolved. In germline, CDR1 is MDHEN, CDR2 SYDVKM. V dropped 4 bases and J dropped 3 bases, with 16 bases sitting between them. The CDR3 covers 15 residues. The CDR3 region has the DNA TGTGCCAGCAGTTCCCCGGCTTCCTGGGGCTACGAGCAGTACTTC. Encoded protein: CASSSPASWGYEQYF.

This clonotype was seen at least ten times. The chain carries TRBV5-1 and TRBJ2-7, with D perhaps being TRBD1 or TRBD2 (5 bases each). Between the trimmed V and J ends, which lost 6 bases and 2 bases, there was a span of 15 bases. Germline CDR1 SGHRS, CDR2 YFSETQ. This CDR3 contains 14 residues. CDR3 in DNA: TGCGCCAGCACCCAAGGGGCGGGCACCTACGAGCAGTACTTC. As protein: CASTQGAGTYEQYF.

The V call is TRBV28, the J call TRBJ2-7; TRBD2 aligns across 7 bases. Germline V CDR1 and CDR2: MDHEN, SYDVKM. J gave up 5 bases and V 6 bases, and 10 bases lay outside the gene matches. The CDR3 extends over 14 amino acids. CDR3 sequence: CASRPIVGGNEQYF. CDR3 bases: TGTGCCAGCAGGCCTATCGTGGGAGGGAACGAGCAGTACTTC.

This chain links TRBV30 with TRBJ2-3; 8 bases line up with TRBD2. The trim removed 2 bases at V and 2 bases at J, leaving 9 bases unmatched. CDR3 length: 16 amino acids. Germline V CDR1 and CDR2: GTSNPN, SVGIG (reference sequence). CDR3 bases: TGTGCCTGGAGTCTCATAGCGGGGCGGCACACAGATACGCAGTATTTT. Amino acids: CAWSLIAGRHTDTQYF.

This clonotype was counted many times. The V and J genes are TRBV10-3 and TRBJ2-1; 9 bases match TRBD2. The trim removed 6 bases at V and 4 bases at J, leaving 10 bases unmatched. Germline V lookup: CDR1 ENHRY, CDR2 SYGVKD. This CDR3 has 16 residues. In DNA form, the CDR3 reads TGTGCCATCAGCCGGGAGGAGACTAGCGGATACAATGAGCAGTTCTTC. This codes for CAISREETSGYNEQFF.

This sequence joins TRBV24-1 and TRBJ2-7, with 9 bases identical to TRBD1. With 3 bases clipped from V and 6 bases from J, the junction kept 5 bases outside the gene matches. From germline, CDR1 is KGHDR and CDR2 SFDVKD. CDR3 length equals 14 residues. CDR3 sequence reads: CATSDPGQGSEQYF. Written as DNA, the CDR3 is TGTGCCACCAGTGATCCGGGACAGGGATCCGAGCAGTACTTC.